The 18 T cell receptor beta chains presented below share a single source sample, sequenced in a study of CD8 T cells in ankylosing spondylitis. TCRdb used MiXCR to reprocess the 5' RACE reads, holding one entry per CDR3 protein. The data show around 150,000 distinct CDR3 sequences, with 15% to 20% seen just once and about 7.8% held by the top ten. Sequenced material: blood, either unsorted or a sorted T cell fraction (not recorded which). The receptors come from a male donor with ankylosing spondylitis or in good health (not recorded which).

This clonotype showed up many times. The chain employs TRBV20-1 and TRBJ1-5; D gene uncertain. The CDR3 covers 12 residues. The V gene's germline CDR1 is DFQATT and CDR2 SNEGSKA (reference sequence). The V gene lost 3 bases and the J gene lost 3 bases, with 6 bases spanning the gap. Here the CDR3 DNA reads TGCAGTGCTAGGGGCCTCAATCAGCCCCAGCATTTT. Amino acid sequence: CSARGLNQPQHF.

This clonotype was recorded many times. J is TRBJ2-2 and V is TRBV5-5; no definite D call. There are 14 residues in the CDR3. Germline V gene sequence: CDR1 SGHKS, CDR2 YYEKEE (reference sequence). Trimming removed 4 bases at V and 6 bases at J, with 13 bases between. The CDR3 DNA follows: TGTGCCAGCAGCCTCAACGACCCATCCGGGGAGCTGTTTTTT. Its protein product is CASSLNDPSGELFF.

This clonotype was seen ten or more times. This sequence joins TRBV21-1 and TRBJ1-2; TRBD1, the table's D call, lacks a check against the DNA. TRBV21-1 is a pseudogene segment. The length of the CDR3 is 13 residues. In DNA, the CDR3 is TGTGCCAGCAGCAAACTTGAGGGGCATGGCTACACCTTC. It codes for CASSKLEGHGYTF.

This clonotype has a count of ten or more. The chain combines TRBV18 with TRBJ1-1, with TRBD1 matching over 8 bases. This CDR3 is 14 amino acids long. J lost 1 base, V lost 6 bases, and 4 bases had no gene match. The germline gives CDR1 KGHSH, CDR2 LQKENI. CDR3 DNA: TGTGCCAGCTCGCCCGACAGGGGGAACACTGAAGCTTTCTTT. It yields the protein CASSPDRGNTEAFF.

This clonotype came up a few times. The CDR3 reads CASSVIAGGTTGELFF. DNA of the CDR3: TGTGCCAGCAGCGTTATAGCGGGAGGAACCACCGGGGAGCTGTTTTTT. The chain uses TRBV7-3 and TRBJ2-2, with TRBD2 identical over 10 bases. Per germline, CDR1 SGHTA and CDR2 FQGTGA. The CDR3 spans 16 residues. V trimming: 5 bases; J trimming: 4 bases; junction bases outside the gene matches: 7.

A remark on this clonotype: A read error may explain this, as a much larger clone is one base away. The CDR3 loop is CASRGETDEKLFF. As DNA, the CDR3 is TGTGCCAGTAGAGGAGAGACGGATGAAAAACTGTTTTTT. The chain recombines TRBV2 with TRBJ1-4; D is ambiguous. The V gene lost 9 bases and the J gene lost 6 bases, with 14 bases spanning the gap. Germline lookup yields CDR1 SNHLY and CDR2 FYNNEI. The CDR3 extends over 13 amino acids.

For the CDR3, the DNA is TGTGCCAGCAGCCAACTAGCGGGACAGGGGCACCCTGGCTACACCTTC. As protein: CASSQLAGQGHPGYTF. The gene calls are TRBV7-8 and TRBJ1-2, with 10 positions matching TRBD1. The CDR3 extends over 16 amino acids. Germline V CDR1 and CDR2: SGHVS, FQNEAQ. Trimming at V came to 5 bases and at J to 7 bases, leaving 13 bases not matched to a gene.

This chain connects TRBV7-8 to TRBJ1-5; no definite D call. Germline CDR1 is SGHVS and CDR2 is FQNEAQ. The length of the CDR3 is 14 residues. The V gene lost 1 base and the J gene lost 3 bases, with 7 bases spanning the gap. The CDR3 nucleotides are TGTGCCAGCAGCTTAGTGGCAGACAATCAGCCCCAGCATTTT. Translating gives CASSLVADNQPQHF.

The chain uses TRBV7-2 and TRBJ1-1, with D possibly TRBD1 on 5 matching bases. Germline V gene data show CDR1 as SGHTA and CDR2 as FQGNSA. V dropped 4 bases and J dropped 1 base, with 13 bases sitting between them. This CDR3 comprises 15 residues. CDR3 in amino acids: CASSSTGTANTEAFF. The CDR3 DNA follows: TGTGCCAGCAGCTCGACCGGGACGGCGAACACTGAAGCTTTCTTT.

This clonotype was counted between two and nine times. The chain combines TRBV4-1 with TRBJ1-6, with TRBD1 as a possible D gene (5 bases). Trimming took 1 base from V and 9 from J, leaving 13 bases between them. Germline CDR1 is MGHRA and CDR2 is YSYEKL. This CDR3 comprises 15 residues. This CDR3 reads CASSQVGTRGSPLHF. CDR3 nucleotide sequence: TGCGCCAGCAGCCAAGTTGGGACCCGGGGTTCACCCCTCCACTTT.

This clonotype has only a few counts. The chain recombines TRBV6-5 with TRBJ1-2; no reliable D call. Trimming pared 2 bases from V and 0 bases from J, leaving 10 bases between. CDR3 length: 15 residues. Looked up from germline, CDR1 is MNHEY and CDR2 is SVGAGI. The chain's CDR3 is CASSYVLGSNYGYTF. CDR3 DNA sequence: TGTGCCAGCAGTTACGTTTTGGGTTCTAACTATGGCTACACCTTC.

This chain joins TRBV5-1 and TRBJ1-1, with 7 bases matching TRBD1. This CDR3 is built from 13 residues. The V gene end was trimmed by 4 bases and the J gene end by 4 bases; junction bases not matched to a gene: 4. The germline CDR1 and CDR2 sequences are SGHRS and YFSETQ. The CDR3, as DNA: TGCGCCAGCAGCAGAACAGGGGTCACTGAAGCTTTCTTT. As protein: CASSRTGVTEAFF.

This clonotype occurred a few times. J is TRBJ2-7 and V is TRBV7-9; D is tentatively TRBD1 or TRBD2 (5 bases each). Trimming removed 5 bases from V and 5 bases from J, with 10 bases in between. The CDR3 is 12 residues long. Germline V gene data show CDR1 as SEHNR and CDR2 as FQNEAQ (reference sequence). CDR3 in amino acids: CASSNWGNEQYF. The CDR3 DNA reads TGTGCCAGCAGCAACTGGGGGAACGAGCAGTACTTC.

CDR3 bases: TGCAGTGCTAAGGTGCCCCAAGGGACCGGGGAGCTGTTTTTT. Translation gives CSAKVPQGTGELFF. This chain connects TRBV20-1 to TRBJ2-2, with no clear D. The CDR3 runs 14 residues. Germline V gene lookup returns CDR1 DFQATT and CDR2 SNEGSKA (reference sequence). Trimming left V 4 bases short and J 5 bases short, with 14 bases between.

This clonotype showed up just a few times. V and J are TRBV14 and TRBJ2-3; TRBD1 matches at 8 bases. Trimming at V came to 4 bases and at J to 0 bases, leaving 3 bases not matched to a gene. This CDR3 has 15 amino acids. Per germline, CDR1 SGHDN and CDR2 FVKESK. The CDR3 loop reads CASSRQGLSTDTQYF. Here the CDR3 DNA reads TGTGCCAGCAGCCGACAGGGGCTAAGCACAGATACGCAGTATTTT.

This clonotype was detected only a few times. The chain recombines TRBV6-5 with TRBJ2-3; the D gene is possibly TRBD1 (6 bases). This CDR3 has 12 amino acids. Germline lookup yields CDR1 MNHEY and CDR2 SVGAGI. V lost 6 bases, J lost 6 bases, and 10 bases lay in between. This CDR3 reads CASRTRGDTQYF. DNA for the CDR3: TGTGCCAGCAGGACGAGGGGGGATACGCAGTATTTT.

The V and J genes are TRBV2 and TRBJ2-1, with D possibly matching TRBD2 (6 bases). Germline CDR1 is SNHLY and CDR2 is FYNNEI. The CDR3 loop spans 13 amino acids. Trimming removed 7 bases at V and 2 bases at J, with 9 bases between. CDR3 region: CASTRGTYNEQFF. As DNA, the CDR3 is TGTGCCAGCACTCGGGGGACCTACAATGAGCAGTTCTTC.

This clonotype was counted ten times or more. V usage is TRBV20-1 and J usage is TRBJ2-4; TRBD1 agrees at 7 bases. CDR1 and CDR2 (germline): DFQATT, SNEGSKA (reference sequence). The CDR3 has 13 residues. Trimming removed 6 bases from V and 1 base from J; junction bases left unmatched: 3. The DNA for the CDR3 is TGCAGTGCCCTGGGACAGGCCAAAAACATTCAGTACTTC. Protein: CSALGQAKNIQYF.